Listed below are T cell receptor beta chains from one sample, sequenced in a study of T cells in Graves' hyperthyroidism and ophthalmopathy. In TCRdb, the multiplex PCR reads were re-called with MiXCR into one record per CDR3 protein. This sample has more than 350,000 distinct CDR3 sequences, with roughly 15% found just once. Material: blood. These receptor sequences come from a woman between 55 and 75 years old with Graves' ophthalmopathy. Both conserved end residues are trimmed from each CDR3. Fields, in order: V gene, J gene, CDR3 protein.

TRBV9,TRBJ1-2,ASSVGQDYGYT
TRBV12-3/TRBV12-4,TRBJ2-7,ASSLREPAYEQY
TRBV19,TRBJ2-7,ASSVQREGSYEQY
TRBV12-5,TRBJ2-1,ASAGRLDNEQF
TRBV5-8,TRBJ2-7,ASSRREDYEQY
TRBV2,TRBJ1-3,ASSEFGWGAGVGSGNTIY
TRBV20-1,TRBJ2-3,SARTTSGRAPKADTQY
TRBV5-1,TRBJ1-2,ASSRQDPNYGYT
TRBV5-1,TRBJ1-6,ASSWPRNNSPLH
TRBV6-1,TRBJ2-1,ASSQGESSYNEQF
TRBV10-1,TRBJ2-5,ASRIKKPQETQY
TRBV6-1,TRBJ1-2,ASKRDRDNYGYT
TRBV6-2/TRBV6-3,TRBJ2-1,ASSAPGQHYNEQF
TRBV3-1,TRBJ1-1,ASSTRDRRRTEAF
TRBV4-2,TRBJ2-7,ASSQDRGTGYEQY
TRBV5-5,TRBJ2-7,ASSPRTSSSYEQY
TRBV29-1,TRBJ2-7,SVEWHDEQY
TRBV29-1,TRBJ2-7,SVLKGDPRDEQY
TRBV18,TRBJ2-1,ASSPTEGTSIEQF
TRBV24-1,TRBJ2-7,ATSDLQQGARIHEQY
TRBV6-1,TRBJ2-3,ASSLRQGPSTDTQY
TRBV6-1,TRBJ1-2,ASTRGPNRDYGYT
TRBV5-6,TRBJ2-1,ASSYTRSNENEQF
TRBV6-1,TRBJ2-3,ASSDRSTSLGTDTQY
TRBV10-3,TRBJ2-4,AISGTEGGNIQY
TRBV28,TRBJ1-6,ASSSGTRGGSPLH
TRBV19,TRBJ1-1,ASRRGILPDTEAF
TRBV4-1,TRBJ2-1,ASSQTRAAEQF
TRBV28,TRBJ1-5,ASSLVSQADQPQH
TRBV2,TRBJ2-7,ASMKGPADEQY
TRBV2,TRBJ1-1,ASNRDSEAF
TRBV2,TRBJ1-3,ASSEVRLSSGNTIY
TRBV2,TRBJ2-7,ASSGQGYEQY
TRBV30,TRBJ2-7,AWSGTSGRVYEQY
TRBV3-1,TRBJ2-7,ASSPLAGRGEQY
TRBV20-1,TRBJ2-5,SAQASGRAWETQY
TRBV7-9,TRBJ2-7,ASSLVQHEQY
TRBV30,TRBJ2-5,AWYPAERETQY
TRBV3-1,TRBJ1-6,ASSQEIGGFPPLH
TRBV28,TRBJ1-5,ASSLELGGLFQPQH
TRBV2,TRBJ2-3,ASKVGLAADTQY
TRBV20-1,TRBJ2-7,SVSGRETREQY
TRBV5-4,TRBJ2-7,ASSAERVPREQY
TRBV28,TRBJ2-7,ASRGQGASYEQY
TRBV7-2,TRBJ2-5,ASSWSGSGETQY